A selection of T cell receptor beta chains follows, all from one sample in a study of cytomegalovirus exposure and HLA in healthy donors. Sequencing was performed with immunoSEQ multiplex PCR; in TCRdb, only in-frame clones are kept and a portion is missing. The sample shows 120,000 or so clones, roughly 80% of them seen only once. The sequencing sample was made of PBMCs. Receptors originate from a woman in her thirties or forties in good health and CMV-seronegative. Each CDR3 is given with its conserved first and last residue. A D gene is named only where the DNA matches it firmly. Expanded clones are given a class, and other clones once, few, many or no size at all.

J gene	V gene	clone size	D gene	CDR3 DNA	CDR3 protein
TRBJ1-2	TRBV29-1	-	TRBD1	TGCAGCGTTGAAGATCCAGGTGACAGGGCGAACTATGGCTACACCTTC	CSVEDPGDRANYGYTF
TRBJ1-2	TRBV5-1	once	-	TGCGCCAGCAGCTTGGCGCCAGGTAGCTATGGCTACACCTTC	CASSLAPGSYGYTF
TRBJ2-7	TRBV28	-	-	TGTGCCAGCAGTCCCCCCGGGGGACCTACTTCTCTCGTTCGGCAGTACTTC	CASSPPGGPTSLVRQYF
TRBJ2-5	TRBV7-9	-	TRBD2	TGTGCCAGCACCCATAGCGGGGGGTTACAAGAGACCCAGTACTTC	CASTHSGGLQETQYF
TRBJ1-2	TRBV7-2	-	TRBD1	TGTGCCAGCAGCTCCGACAGGGGTCTAGATGGCTACACCTTC	CASSSDRGLDGYTF
TRBJ2-7	TRBV28	-	-	TGTGCCAGCAGCCCAATGGGACTGACAGATATCTCCTACGAGCAGTACTTC	CASSPMGLTDISYEQYF
TRBJ2-7	TRBV28	few	TRBD2	TGTGCCAGCAGTCCGACTAGCGGGAGGGCCTACGAGCAGTACTTC	CASSPTSGRAYEQYF
TRBJ2-1	TRBV19	once	TRBD2	TGTGCCAGTACCCCGCCGGGACTAGCGGGAGGTTACAATGAGCAGTTCTTC	CASTPPGLAGGYNEQFF
TRBJ2-2	TRBV7-2	-	-	TGTGCCAGCAGCCCCGAGACCAGGGGCACCGGGGAGCTGTTTTTT	CASSPETRGTGELFF
TRBJ1-3	TRBV9	-	-	TGTGCCAGCAGCGTAGTTCCAGGAGGCTCTGGAAACACCATATATTTT	CASSVVPGGSGNTIYF
TRBJ1-2	TRBV9	-	-	TGTGCCAGCAGCGTAGACGACAGTAACTATGGCTACACCTTC	CASSVDDSNYGYTF
TRBJ2-2	TRBV19	few	-	TGTGCCAGTAGAGCAGGGGCCGAGACCGGGGAGCTGTTTTTT	CASRAGAETGELFF
TRBJ2-1	TRBV27	-	TRBD1	TGTGCCAGCAGTTTACGGGTGACAGGGGACAATGAGCAGTTCTTC	CASSLRVTGDNEQFF
TRBJ2-7	TRBV5-6	-	TRBD1	TGTGCCACCAGGGGGCGCGGGAACGAGCAGTACTTC	CATRGRGNEQYF
TRBJ1-2	TRBV5-1	-	TRBD1	TGCGCCAGCAGCTCAGGACAGGGAAACTATGGCTACACCTTC	CASSSGQGNYGYTF
TRBJ2-5	TRBV11-1	once	TRBD2	TGTGCCAGCAGCCCCCGAAGTGCGGGAGAAGAGACCCAGTACTTC	CASSPRSAGEETQYF
TRBJ2-7	TRBV25-1	-	-	TGTGCCAGCAGTGAACCCCCCAAGAGGATTGGGGAGCAGTACTTC	CASSEPPKRIGEQYF
TRBJ2-1	TRBV28	-	-	TGTGCCAGCAATGTTCATTCCTACAATGAGCAGTTCTTC	CASNVHSYNEQFF
TRBJ2-5	TRBV14	-	TRBD1	TGTGCCAGCAGCGCTGACAGGGTTGGGACCCAGTACTTC	CASSADRVGTQYF
TRBJ2-5	TRBV19	-	-	TGTGCCAGTAGTATAGGTGCAAGCGGCCACGGAACCCAGTACTTC	CASSIGASGHGTQYF
TRBJ2-7	TRBV6-6	-	-	TGTGCCAGCAGGGATAGCGGAGGGACCTACGAGCAGTACTTC	CASRDSGGTYEQYF
TRBJ2-5	TRBV29-1	-	-	TGCAGCGTTGAACATGGGGGCTGGGAGACCCAGTACTTC	CSVEHGGWETQYF
TRBJ2-1	TRBV6-5	-	-	TGTGCCAGCAAAGACCGAGCGGGCGGGGAGCAGTTCTTC	CASKDRAGGEQFF
TRBJ1-6	TRBV6-4	once	-	TGTGCCAGCAGTGAGTCCAGGAATTCACCCCTCCACTTT	CASSESRNSPLHF
TRBJ1-1	TRBV27	-	TRBD1	TGTGCCAGCAGTTTAAGACAGGGGACGGCTTTCTTT	CASSLRQGTAFF
TRBJ2-1	TRBV28	-	-	TGTGCCAGCAGTCCCCTCGGAGGGGCTGGCGATGAGCAGTTCTTC	CASSPLGGAGDEQFF
TRBJ2-7	TRBV4-2	-	TRBD2	TGTGCCAGCAGCCAAGCCCTGGGACTAGCGGGGGGGCGCTCCTACGAGCAGTACTTC	CASSQALGLAGGRSYEQYF
TRBJ2-5	TRBV6-5	-	-	TGTGCCAGCAGTGGCTTCAGGGGAGGGGAGACCCAGTACTTC	CASSGFRGGETQYF
TRBJ2-7	TRBV4-2	-	TRBD2	TGTGCCAGCAGCAGTAAACTAGCGGGGGAGTCCTACGAGCAGTACTTC	CASSSKLAGESYEQYF
TRBJ1-4	TRBV7-2	few	-	TGTGCCAGCAGGCAAGAGGCGGGCATTGCGGGTGAAAAACTGTTTTTT	CASRQEAGIAGEKLFF
TRBJ1-1	TRBV12-5	-	-	TGTGCTAGTGTTCGAGACATTAACACTGAAGCTTTCTTT	CASVRDINTEAFF
TRBJ2-7	TRBV4-2	few	TRBD2	TGTGCCAGCAGCCGCGGGACTAGCGGGCAGTACGAGCAGTACTTC	CASSRGTSGQYEQYF
TRBJ2-7	TRBV11-2	-	-	TGTGCCAGCAGCTTCGGACAGACCTACGAGCAGTACTTC	CASSFGQTYEQYF
TRBJ2-3	TRBV4-3	-	TRBD2	TGCGCCAGCAGCCAAGCAGGGACTAGCGGGAGACCAACAGATACGCAGTATTTT	CASSQAGTSGRPTDTQYF
TRBJ2-7	TRBV6-5	-	-	TGTGCCAGCAGAAGGGACAAGGGAGACGAGCAGTACTTC	CASRRDKGDEQYF
TRBJ1-4	TRBV18	-	-	TGTGCCAGCTCACCGAAGGGGACAACCCGTAATGAAAAACTGTTTTTT	CASSPKGTTRNEKLFF
TRBJ1-1	TRBV19	-	TRBD1	TGTGCCAGTAGCTCGACGGGACAGGGGGGAACTGAAGCTTTCTTT	CASSSTGQGGTEAFF
TRBJ2-1	TRBV19	-	TRBD1	TGTGCCAGTAGTATGGGACAGGGGGTTAATGAGCAGTTCTTC	CASSMGQGVNEQFF
TRBJ1-2	TRBV7-9	-	-	TGCGCCAGCAGCCAAGTTGGGGCAGCTACCTATGGCTACACCTTC	CASSQVGAATYGYTF
TRBJ2-2	TRBV7-2	-	TRBD2	TGTGCCAGCAGCTTGGGCGGGAGAACCGGGGAGCTGTTTTTT	CASSLGGRTGELFF
TRBJ2-1	TRBV6-4	-	-	TGTGCCAGCAGTGTTGACGGGAGCTCCTACAATGAGCAGTTCTTC	CASSVDGSSYNEQFF
TRBJ2-1	TRBV5-1	few	TRBD2	TGCGCCAGCAGCCCGACTAGCGGGGGGTCTCACAATGAGCAGTTCTTC	CASSPTSGGSHNEQFF
TRBJ2-1	TRBV7-3	-	-	TGTGCCAGCAGCCTAGCGGAGGGGGTATACAATGAGCAGTTCTTC	CASSLAEGVYNEQFF
TRBJ2-1	TRBV25-1	-	TRBD2	TGTGCCAGCAGTGAGGGGACTAGCGGGGCCAGGTCCTACAATGAGCAGTTCTTC	CASSEGTSGARSYNEQFF
TRBJ1-4	TRBV6-1	-	-	TGTGCCAGCATAGCTGGGAGGGGTGAAAAACTGTTTTTT	CASIAGRGEKLFF
TRBJ1-5	TRBV5-6	-	-	TGTGCCAGCAGCTTGAAGTACAGAAATAGCAATCAGCCCCAGCATTTT	CASSLKYRNSNQPQHF
TRBJ1-3	TRBV30	-	-	TGTGCCTGGAGTACTGGGCAGGTCCGCTCTGGAAACACCATATATTTT	CAWSTGQVRSGNTIYF
TRBJ2-2	TRBV5-1	-	TRBD2	TGCGCCAGCAGCCAGGGACTAGCGGGAGTGAACACCGGGGAGCTGTTTTTT	CASSQGLAGVNTGELFF
TRBJ1-1	TRBV6-1	-	TRBD1	TGTGCCAGCAAGGACAGGGGCACGAACACTGAAGCTTTCTTT	CASKDRGTNTEAFF
TRBJ2-5	TRBV4-2	-	TRBD2	TGTGCCAGCAGCCAAGTAGTCCGACTAGCGGGAGGGCCCGAAGAGCAGTACTTC	CASSQVVRLAGGPEEQYF
TRBJ2-1	TRBV18	-	-	TGTGCCAGCTCACCGCAGGTCAGGGGCTTATACAATGAGCAGTTCTTC	CASSPQVRGLYNEQFF
TRBJ1-4	TRBV9	once	-	TGTGCCAGCAGCGTGGAGGGATCAACTAATGAAAAACTGTTTTTT	CASSVEGSTNEKLFF
TRBJ2-7	TRBV10-3	-	TRBD1	TGTGCCATCAGTCTAAAAACCGACAGGGGCCACGAGCAGTACTTC	CAISLKTDRGHEQYF
TRBJ1-2	TRBV19	-	-	TGTGCCAGTAGTATGCCAGGGGCCCATGGCTACACCTTC	CASSMPGAHGYTF
TRBJ2-1	TRBV11-3	-	TRBD1	TGTGCCAGCAGCCCCATGGGACAGATGAGCAATGAGCAGTTCTTC	CASSPMGQMSNEQFF